The 8 T cell receptor beta chains below were found in one sample sequenced in a study of cytomegalovirus exposure and HLA in healthy donors. The PCR made use of 60 Vbeta and 13 Jbeta primers. The method was immunoSEQ multiplex PCR; TCRdb's version includes in-frame clones alone and lacks a portion of them. Of about 140,000 clones detected, more than 70% appear once; the ten largest clones hold roughly 4.9%. The sample taken for sequencing was PBMCs. These receptors all come from a woman aged 45-65 years in good health and CMV-seronegative.

This chain uses TRBV25-1 with TRBJ1-2; D is unclear. The CDR3 has 13 amino acids. CDR1 MGHDK and CDR2 SYGVNS come from the germline V gene. V was shortened by 6 bases and J by 6 bases, with 14 bases between the two germline ends. Written as DNA, the CDR3 is TGTGCCAGCAGGACTGCCCGAGGGAATGGCTACACCTTC. Its protein is CASRTARGNGYTF.

V and J are TRBV6-4 and TRBJ2-2; D is undetermined. This CDR3 has 15 amino acids. V lost 0 bases to trimming and J lost 2 bases, with 7 bases between them. Germline V CDR1 and CDR2: MRHNA, SNTAGT. CDR3 coding DNA: TGTGCCAGCAGTGACTCGAGGCGAAACACCGGGGAGCTGTTTTTT. The encoded protein is CASSDSRRNTGELFF.

The chain employs TRBV6-4 and TRBJ2-7; 7 positions agree with TRBD1. CDR3 length equals 14 residues. CDR1 and CDR2 from the germline V gene are MRHNA and SNTAGT. The ends lost 3 bases at V and 5 bases at J; junction bases unmatched: 7. Here the CDR3 reads CASSESRGLHEQYF. CDR3 DNA: TGTGCCAGCAGTGAGTCGAGGGGGCTCCACGAGCAGTACTTC.

The chain carries TRBV5-1 and TRBJ2-1; TRBD2 aligns across 8 bases. The CDR3 is made up of 15 amino acids. Germline CDR1 is SGHRS and CDR2 is YFSETQ. After removal of 4 bases from V and 8 bases from J, the junction contained 11 bases not matched to a gene. CDR3 protein: CASSESGGTAHEQFF. CDR3 DNA sequence: TGCGCCAGCAGCGAAAGCGGGGGTACTGCCCATGAGCAGTTCTTC.

This rearrangement joins TRBV30 to TRBJ2-3, with D possibly matching TRBD2 (6 bases). V shed 2 bases and J shed 4 bases, with 10 bases lying between them. The CDR3 is 13 amino acids. Looked up from germline, CDR1 is GTSNPN and CDR2 is SVGIG (reference sequence). The CDR3 spells CAWSPRRADTQYF. Here the CDR3 DNA reads TGTGCCTGGAGTCCCCGGAGGGCAGATACGCAGTATTTT. The full variable domain, completed using reference TRBV30 and TRBJ2-3, is SQTIHQWPATLVQPVGSPLSLECTVEGTSNPNLYWYRQAAGRGLQLLFYSVGIGQISSEVPQNLSASRPQDRQFILSSKKLLLSDSGFYLCAWSPRRADTQYFGPGTRLTVL.

This clone occurred once. This CDR3 reads CASSFRGSPLHF. The CDR3 DNA sequence: TGTGCCAGCAGTTTCCGGGGGTCACCCCTCCACTTT. This chain uses TRBV27 with TRBJ1-6, with a weak D call TRBD1 (5 bases). The CDR3 is 12 amino acids. Trimming shortened V by 3 bases and J by 10 bases, and 7 bases separated the two germline ends. Germline CDR1 and CDR2: MNHEY and SMNVEV (reference sequence).

The chain recombines TRBV4-3 with TRBJ1-1; 7 nucleotides align to TRBD1. In germline, CDR1 is LGHNA, CDR2 YSLEER. Unmatched junction bases numbered 6, after V lost 1 base and J lost 1 base. There are 16 residues in the CDR3. The CDR3: CASSQVLRGSNTEAFF. CDR3 coding DNA: TGCGCCAGCAGCCAAGTCCTCAGGGGGTCGAACACTGAAGCTTTCTTT.

The rearrangement uses TRBV25-1 and TRBJ1-2, with 8 nucleotides matching TRBD1. This CDR3 has 13 residues. V lost 5 bases to trimming and J lost 8 bases; unmatched junction nucleotides: 7. Germline CDR1 is MGHDK and CDR2 is SYGVNS. The CDR3 loop is CASSPLTGDGYTF. The CDR3 DNA is TGTGCCAGCAGTCCCCTGACAGGGGACGGCTACACCTTC.